The source of this TCR beta chain is a study of cytomegalovirus exposure and HLA in healthy donors. Findings and limits, study-wide: Per a later analysis, 15,000 to 20,000 TCR beta sequences showed association with HLA alleles at 0.05 false discovery rate. Among TCR beta chains of equal frequency, HLA-associated ones were more clonally expanded in a later analysis.

The PCR had 60 Vbeta and 13 Jbeta primers. Method: immunoSEQ multiplex PCR; TCRdb's copy keeps in-frame clones and lacks some. The sample comprises some 98,000 clones, roughly 76% of which are singletons, and less than 2.5% rests with the top ten. The germline V gene encodes CDR1 SEHNR and CDR2 FQNEAQ (reference sequence). Trimming removed 4 bases from V and 0 bases from J, with 16 bases in between. The CDR3 runs 16 residues. In the case of this clone: Its specificity is unknown.

The chain combines TRBV7-9 with TRBJ2-7; D uncertain. Sequences were obtained from PBMCs. This sequence originates from a man in his fifties or sixties in good health and CMV-seronegative. The DNA of the CDR3 is TGTGCCAGCAGCTACCAATACGGGTCATACTCCTACGAGCAGTACTTC. Amino acid sequence: CASSYQYGSYSYEQYF.